The subject of this entry is one T cell receptor (beta chain). This entry is derived from a study of blood T cells in healthy people across ages. Germline CDR1 is WSHSY and CDR2 is SAAADI. This CDR3 is built from 17 residues. Together with a sample-barcoded 5' primer, a J-beta primer mix was included in a second PCR lasting roughly 6 to 12 cycles. Using its own MiXCR run on the 5' RACE reads, TCRdb lists one record per CDR3 protein. The table shows around 800,000 distinct CDR3 sequences, with roughly 25% occurring only once. This sample also appeared in a second study, on T cells of mothers and their children. Turning to that study: Microchimeric T cell clones that persisted were not detected.

The gene calls are TRBV10-2 and TRBJ2-1; either TRBD1 or TRBD2 may fit D (5 bases each). The J call may be faulty, since TRBJ2-7 better matches the DNA end. Sequencing input: blood. This sequence was found in a boy between 10 and 17 years old in good health. The CDR3 DNA reads TGCGCCAGCAGTGAGTCAATTGGGGGTCCCTTAGACTACGAGCAGTACTTC. This translates into CASSESIGGPLDYEQYF.